This T cell receptor beta chain appears in the sequencing data of a study of post-analysis software for immune sequencing data. Whole-study findings and limits: Compared with controls, patients had more of about five TRBV segments, including TRBV5-6, TRBV5-1 and TRBV20-1.

Unique molecular identifiers were carried by the TCR beta cDNA libraries. TCRdb used MiXCR to reprocess the PCR reads, holding one entry per CDR3 protein. The table shows roughly 540,000 distinct CDR3 sequences, with approximately 34% occurring only once. This clonotype was seen only a few times. The target antigen is unknown. Germline lookup yields CDR1 SEHNR and CDR2 FQNEAQ (reference sequence). Trimming shortened V by 4 bases and J by 4 bases, and 16 bases separated the two germline ends. There are 15 residues in the CDR3. The chain has TRBV7-9 and TRBJ2-5, with D possibly called TRBD1 or TRBD2 (5 bases each). Material: blood. The source is a girl under 18 with multiple sclerosis. The CDR3: CASSSSGTPLETQYF. The CDR3 DNA sequence: TGTGCCAGCAGCTCCTCCGGGACCCCTTTAGAGACCCAGTACTTC.